This T cell receptor beta chain appears in the sequencing data of a study of PD-1 blockade in classical Hodgkin lymphoma. General observations from the study: The drivers behind the repertoire differences, possibly disease activity or prior therapy, remain undefined. Reported findings placed baseline TCR diversity lower in newly diagnosed patients (compared with healthy donors).

The V end lost 1 base, the J end lost 0 bases, and 13 bases lay between the germline ends. CDR3 size: 16 residues. The V gene's germline CDR1 is MNHEY and CDR2 SMNVEV (reference sequence). On this clone itself: The antigen is undetermined.

Autologous stem cell transplantation was followed by relapse in every patient, and brentuximab vedotin exposure varied. Method: immunoSEQ multiplex PCR; TCRdb's copy keeps in-frame clones and lacks some. The table lists about 13,000 clones, 82% of them singletons, with approximately 3.7% in the top ten. The J gene is TRBJ2-7, the V gene TRBV27; maybe TRBD2 (5 bases). Specimen: peripheral blood mononuclear cells (PBMCs), collected at baseline. This receptor was identified in a human donor with classical Hodgkin lymphoma. CDR3 region: CASSLLGSHSSYEQYF. The DNA of the CDR3 is TGTGCCAGCAGTTTATTGGGGAGCCACAGCTCCTACGAGCAGTACTTC.